This TCR beta chain was recorded in a study of blood T cell repertoires in COVID-19. As for the study in general: Whether acute or convalescent, the COVID-19 samples came from the United States, Italy and Spain. PBMCs, B-cell-depleted T cells, or T cells were the source of the cDNA or gDNA that made up the material.

Germline V gives CDR1 SGHAT, CDR2 FQNNGV. The CDR3 spans 16 residues. Germline trimming cut 7 bases from V and 4 bases from J; bases unmatched to any gene: 11. Authors' analysis steps: Reference gene primer amplification gave estimated nucleated cell counts. Sequencing used immunoSEQ multiplex PCR; TCRdb keeps in-frame clones, though not all of them. That table gives V, J and clone size, and the DNA gave D and trimming. The table includes 45,000 to 60,000 clones, roughly nine tenths detected once. The sample comprised peripheral blood. This chain uses TRBV11-2 with TRBJ2-1; 9 nucleotides align to TRBD2. This TCR came from a man aged 60 to 75 with acute or convalescent COVID-19. The CDR3 DNA is TGTGCCAGCACCATTTTTTTAGCGGGGGCATACAATGAGCAGTTCTTC. This codes for CASTIFLAGAYNEQFF.